This T cell receptor (beta chain) was obtained from a study of regulatory T cells in long-lasting Graves disease. Documented time point: newly diagnosed GD, antithyroid drugs for less than 3 months. RNA from PBMCs was the source of the TCR library. V was trimmed by 4 bases and J by 0 bases, leaving 10 bases between them. The CDR3 contains 15 residues. Construction of TCR beta libraries relied on iRepertoire HTBI primers and on Arm-PCR targeting CDR3 regions. One entry per CDR3 protein results from TCRdb running MiXCR on the multiplex PCR reads. The sample shows over 200,000 distinct CDR3 sequences, approximately 20% of them seen only once. These sequences were also reported in another study, on T cells in Graves' hyperthyroidism and ophthalmopathy. From that paper: An initial round of RT-PCR targeting the TCR CDR3 relied on the HTBI primer set.

The genes are TRBV12-3 or TRBV12-4 and TRBJ1-3, with unresolved D. This TCR came from a woman aged 25-40 years with Graves disease. Sequences were derived from peripheral blood mononuclear cells (PBMCs), sampled at new diagnosis, from a patient treated with antithyroid drugs. CDR3 amino acids: CASSYGLNSGNTIYF. The CDR3, as DNA: TGTGCCAGCAGTTACGGGCTAAACTCTGGAAACACCATATATTTT.